These T cell receptor beta chains were read from a single sample in a study of cytomegalovirus exposure and HLA in healthy donors. Some clones are missing from TCRdb's copy, which holds only in-frame ones; the method was immunoSEQ multiplex PCR. The repertoire includes 57,000 or so clones, around 96% of them detected once, and 0.9% sits in the top ten. Sequencing was performed on PBMCs. The receptors shown here come from a man between 18 and 29 years old in good health and CMV-seronegative. Both conserved end residues are trimmed from each CDR3. The order of the fields is D gene, V gene, CDR3 length, CDR3 protein. A D gene is named only where the DNA matches it firmly.

d_call: .; v_call: TRBV4-2; cdr3_length: 14; cdr3_aa: ASSQDRAGTSNEQF
d_call: .; v_call: TRBV6-5; cdr3_length: 13; cdr3_aa: ASRSPGVRAYEQY
d_call: TRBD1; v_call: TRBV5-1; cdr3_length: 16; cdr3_aa: ASSKVGVTGGSTDTQY
d_call: .; v_call: TRBV11-2; cdr3_length: 12; cdr3_aa: ASSLRTRNNEQF
d_call: TRBD2; v_call: TRBV28; cdr3_length: 13; cdr3_aa: ASSSPAGASYTQY
d_call: .; v_call: TRBV27; cdr3_length: 12; cdr3_aa: ASSSQGRNTEAF
d_call: .; v_call: TRBV6-1; cdr3_length: 10; cdr3_aa: ASSDVGEPQH
d_call: .; v_call: TRBV29-1; cdr3_length: 13; cdr3_aa: SASGGGGSTDTQY
d_call: TRBD1; v_call: TRBV28; cdr3_length: 15; cdr3_aa: ASISGQGVGTDQPQH
d_call: TRBD1; v_call: TRBV11-2; cdr3_length: 13; cdr3_aa: ASSLRGGGFYEQY
d_call: .; v_call: TRBV2; cdr3_length: 13; cdr3_aa: ASIGRGTGNQPQH
d_call: TRBD1; v_call: TRBV9; cdr3_length: 15; cdr3_aa: ASIRGTGVSGANVLT
d_call: .; v_call: TRBV5-4; cdr3_length: 11; cdr3_aa: ASSLETAYGYT
d_call: .; v_call: TRBV2; cdr3_length: 13; cdr3_aa: ASSEGVSVSYEQY
d_call: TRBD1; v_call: TRBV7-2; cdr3_length: 13; cdr3_aa: ASSFYGQGRETQY
d_call: TRBD1; v_call: TRBV7-7; cdr3_length: 11; cdr3_aa: ASSDNSGGEQF
d_call: TRBD2; v_call: TRBV10-1; cdr3_length: 15; cdr3_aa: ASSESHELAGVNEQY
d_call: TRBD1; v_call: TRBV13; cdr3_length: 13; cdr3_aa: ASTTAGTGNQPQH
d_call: TRBD2; v_call: TRBV19; cdr3_length: 13; cdr3_aa: ASSEGLAGVNEQF
d_call: .; v_call: TRBV28; cdr3_length: 12; cdr3_aa: ASSSRGRGYEQY
d_call: TRBD1; v_call: TRBV9; cdr3_length: 13; cdr3_aa: ASSPDRVPYNEQF
d_call: TRBD1; v_call: TRBV9; cdr3_length: 13; cdr3_aa: ASSWDSLARHGYT
d_call: TRBD2; v_call: TRBV5-5; cdr3_length: 15; cdr3_aa: ASSLLGGDPSTDTQY
d_call: .; v_call: TRBV4-1; cdr3_length: 14; cdr3_aa: ASSSTGTLSSYEQY
d_call: TRBD2; v_call: TRBV27; cdr3_length: 14; cdr3_aa: ASRPSGWSSYNEQF
d_call: TRBD1; v_call: TRBV28; cdr3_length: 14; cdr3_aa: ASTLMGQTSGNTIY
d_call: .; v_call: TRBV5-4; cdr3_length: 12; cdr3_aa: ASSLARERETQY
d_call: TRBD2; v_call: TRBV4-1; cdr3_length: 13; cdr3_aa: ASSQDILAGSEQY
d_call: TRBD2; v_call: TRBV2; cdr3_length: 13; cdr3_aa: ASRTTSGRTGELF
d_call: .; v_call: TRBV11-2; cdr3_length: 12; cdr3_aa: ASSFSRGNTEAF
d_call: TRBD1; v_call: TRBV27; cdr3_length: 14; cdr3_aa: ASSSRTGEGTDTQY
d_call: TRBD2; v_call: TRBV7-2; cdr3_length: 15; cdr3_aa: ASSAQRPGGGSYEQY
d_call: .; v_call: TRBV30; cdr3_length: 10; cdr3_aa: AWGQPGQPQH
d_call: .; v_call: TRBV14; cdr3_length: 10; cdr3_aa: ASSRGTDTQY
d_call: TRBD1; v_call: TRBV5-1; cdr3_length: 12; cdr3_aa: ASSLVGGGYEQY
d_call: TRBD1; v_call: TRBV18; cdr3_length: 12; cdr3_aa: ASSGDRGSHEQY
d_call: .; v_call: TRBV28; cdr3_length: 11; cdr3_aa: ASSQSPGYGYT
d_call: .; v_call: TRBV30; cdr3_length: 11; cdr3_aa: AWMGLSGNTIY
d_call: TRBD2; v_call: TRBV28; cdr3_length: 13; cdr3_aa: ASSFPGLDYNEQF
d_call: TRBD1; v_call: TRBV27; cdr3_length: 12; cdr3_aa: ASSLQGAVTEAF
d_call: TRBD1; v_call: TRBV4-1; cdr3_length: 17; cdr3_aa: ASSQVFRGRGNSNQPQH
d_call: .; v_call: TRBV21-1; cdr3_length: 18; cdr3_aa: ASSPDIGMRRLFPRCIQY
d_call: .; v_call: TRBV7-9; cdr3_length: 12; cdr3_aa: ASSLIQGIQEQY
d_call: .; v_call: TRBV6-5; cdr3_length: 10; cdr3_aa: ASSPLGEPQH
d_call: .; v_call: TRBV7-9; cdr3_length: 11; cdr3_aa: ASSLDMNTEAF
d_call: .; v_call: TRBV15; cdr3_length: 12; cdr3_aa: ATNPGSSYNEQF
d_call: .; v_call: TRBV27; cdr3_length: 11; cdr3_aa: ASTTSTQETQY
d_call: TRBD2; v_call: TRBV9; cdr3_length: 13; cdr3_aa: ASSVAASGYNEQF
d_call: TRBD1; v_call: TRBV5-6; cdr3_length: 12; cdr3_aa: ASSLTGGGQPQH
d_call: .; v_call: TRBV5-6; cdr3_length: 10; cdr3_aa: ASSLIGETQY
d_call: TRBD2; v_call: TRBV14; cdr3_length: 14; cdr3_aa: ASSGAKRERPGELF
d_call: TRBD1; v_call: TRBV11-2; cdr3_length: 14; cdr3_aa: ASSKTQTGGGETQY